Below are 22 T cell receptor beta chains sequenced from a single sample in a study of OX40 agonist ivuxolimab in advanced cancers. Using immunoSEQ multiplex PCR, the repertoire was profiled, and TCRdb retains in-frame clones only, with some absent. The data hold roughly 60,000 clones, with 84% observed a single time. Source: CD4+ or CD8+ T cells sorted from blood, taken in a trial of the OX40 agonist ivuxolimab. These receptors were taken from an adult with an advanced solid tumor such as melanoma, head and neck, liver or kidney cancer.

The V gene is TRBV7-8, the J gene TRBJ1-3, with TRBD1 matching 10 bases. V lost 6 bases, J lost 7 bases, and 0 bases stayed unmatched. The CDR3 runs 12 residues. Germline-derived CDR1 and CDR2 are SGHVS and FQNEAQ. CDR3 region: CASRTGGNTIYF. The DNA for the CDR3 is TGTGCCAGCAGGACAGGGGGCAACACCATATATTTT.

The V gene is TRBV11-1, the J gene TRBJ2-1; 11 bases are shared with TRBD2. This CDR3 is 16 amino acids long. J lost 3 bases, V lost 1 base, and 2 bases had no gene match. Per germline, CDR1 SGHAT and CDR2 FQDESV (reference sequence). The CDR3 sequence: CASSLDLAGGYNEQFF. The CDR3 DNA is TGTGCCAGCAGCTTAGACCTAGCGGGAGGCTACAATGAGCAGTTCTTC.

The chain employs TRBV7-8 and TRBJ2-1; 7 nucleotides match TRBD2. Germline V gives CDR1 SGHVS, CDR2 FQNEAQ. The CDR3 length is 15 residues. Germline trimming cut 5 bases from V and 10 bases from J; bases unmatched to any gene: 14. The CDR3 DNA follows: TGTGCCAGCAGCCCACGGGGAGGGCTCAATGTGGAGCAGTTCTTC. Amino acids: CASSPRGGLNVEQFF.

V and J are TRBV14 and TRBJ2-1; the D gene could be TRBD1 or TRBD2 (6 bases each). This CDR3 contains 13 residues. Germline assignment: CDR1 SGHDN and CDR2 FVKESK. V shed 2 bases and J shed 9 bases, with 11 bases lying between them. CDR3 DNA: TGTGCCAGCAGCCAATTAGGGGGGCGTGAGCAGTTCTTC. Protein sequence: CASSQLGGREQFF.

The genes are TRBV19 and TRBJ1-1; unclear D gene. The CDR3 loop spans 15 amino acids. V was trimmed by 3 bases and J by 1 base, leaving 12 bases between them. The germline gives CDR1 LNHDA, CDR2 SQIVND (reference sequence). The CDR3 nucleotides read TGTGCCAGTAGTATCAGGCCCCCTTGGAACACTGAAGCTTTCTTT. This codes for CASSIRPPWNTEAFF.

The chain is built from TRBV6-1 and TRBJ2-5, with a possible D match to TRBD2 (7 bases). This CDR3 comprises 21 residues. Germline V gene data show CDR1 as MNHNS and CDR2 as SASEGT. V was pared by 2 bases and J by 2 bases, with 30 bases between. The CDR3 is CASSEIGPPVLAGAIQETQYF. In DNA form, the CDR3 reads TGTGCCAGCAGTGAAATTGGCCCCCCGGTTCTGGCGGGGGCCATACAAGAGACCCAGTACTTC.

The chain is built from TRBV6-5 and TRBJ2-7, with D tentatively TRBD2 (6 bases). Germline V gives CDR1 MNHEY, CDR2 SVGAGI. This CDR3 is built from 13 residues. With 10 bases removed from V and 1 base from J, the gap between germline ends came to 14 bases. This CDR3 is CATWGDRSYEQYF. The CDR3 nucleotides read TGTGCCACCTGGGGGGACCGGTCCTACGAGCAGTACTTC.

The chain couples TRBV6-6 to TRBJ2-4; no reliable D call. V lost 5 bases and J 9 bases, leaving 11 bases between the germline ends. CDR3 size: 12 residues. CDR1 MNHNY and CDR2 SVGAGI come from the germline V gene (reference sequence). The CDR3: CASSPQPSIQYF. The CDR3 region has the DNA TGTGCCAGCAGTCCACAACCTTCCATTCAGTACTTC.

This rearrangement joins TRBV28 to TRBJ2-7; 11 nucleotides agree with TRBD1. CDR3 length: 15 amino acids. The J segment lost 4 bases and the V segment lost 7 bases, leaving 9 bases of the junction unmatched. Germline V gives CDR1 MDHEN, CDR2 SYDVKM. CDR3 in amino acids: CASIPGTGGLYEQYF. The CDR3 DNA reads TGTGCCAGCATTCCCGGGACAGGGGGTTTGTACGAGCAGTACTTC.

The chain links TRBV5-1 to TRBJ2-5; 11 bases align to TRBD1. The J call may not be correct, given that the DNA end is closer to TRBJ2-7. The V gene's germline CDR1 is SGHRS and CDR2 YFSETQ. The CDR3 extends over 14 amino acids. The CDR3 region is CASSSGTGGYEQYF. DNA of the CDR3: TGCGCCAGCAGCTCCGGGACAGGGGGTTACGAGCAGTACTTC.

V gene TRBV19 combines with J gene TRBJ2-3; D is possibly TRBD1 (6 bases). Germline V lookup: CDR1 LNHDA, CDR2 SQIVND (reference sequence). Between the trimmed V and J ends, which lost 6 bases and 3 bases, there was a span of 16 bases. The CDR3 is made up of 15 amino acids. The CDR3 loop is CASRNRAGWTDTQYF. CDR3 bases: TGTGCCAGTAGAAACAGGGCTGGGTGGACAGATACGCAGTATTTT.

This chain links TRBV20-1 with TRBJ2-3; D gene ambiguous. V was pared by 8 bases and J by 10 bases, with 16 bases between. Per germline, CDR1 DFQATT and CDR2 SNEGSKA (reference sequence). This CDR3 region has 11 residues. CDR3 region: CSPLVGSAQYF. The CDR3 DNA reads TGCAGTCCCTTAGTGGGCTCTGCGCAGTATTTT.

This clone has just a few counts. The rearrangement joins TRBV30 to TRBJ2-7, with D possibly being TRBD1 (6 bases). The CDR3 is 11 residues long. Germline CDR1 reads GTSNPN; CDR2 reads SVGIG (reference sequence). V was trimmed by 8 bases and J by 0 bases, leaving 8 bases between them. The CDR3: CAVGGSYEQYF. The CDR3 DNA reads as TGTGCCGTAGGGGGCTCCTACGAGCAGTACTTC.

The chain is built from TRBV6-1 and TRBJ1-1, with 8 bases fitting TRBD1. The CDR3 runs 14 residues. The V gene end was trimmed by 1 base and the J gene end by 4 bases; junction bases not matched to a gene: 2. The germline gives CDR1 MNHNS, CDR2 SASEGT. CDR3 DNA: TGTGCCAGCAGTGAAGGAACAGGGGGCACTGAAGCTTTCTTT. It codes for CASSEGTGGTEAFF.

This clone was picked up one time. CDR3 bases: TGTGCCAGCAGCGCCCGGGGTAGCTTAAGCTCCTACAATGAGCAGTTCTTC. Translation gives CASSARGSLSSYNEQFF. The V call is TRBV9, the J call TRBJ2-1, with D perhaps TRBD2 (5 bases). The CDR3 totals 17 residues. The germline V gene has CDR1 SGDLS and CDR2 YYNGEE. V was shortened by 3 bases and J by 0 bases, with 16 bases between the two germline ends. The full variable domain, completed using reference TRBV9 and TRBJ2-1, is DSGVTQTPKHLITATGQRVTLRCSPRSGDLSVYWYQQSLDQGLQFLIQYYNGEERAKGNILERFSAQQFPDLHSELNLSSLELGDSALYFCASSARGSLSSYNEQFFGPGTRLTVL.

The V gene is TRBV7-3, the J gene TRBJ2-5, with D possibly TRBD1 on 5 matching bases. CDR1 and CDR2 (germline): SGHTA, FQGTGA. V dropped 0 bases and J dropped 1 base, with 9 bases sitting between them. The CDR3 spans 15 residues. The CDR3 spells CASSLTGAAQETQYF. CDR3 sequence (DNA): TGTGCCAGCAGCTTAACTGGGGCAGCCCAAGAGACCCAGTACTTC.

The rearrangement joins TRBV28 to TRBJ2-7; D gene uncertain. Germline V gives CDR1 MDHEN, CDR2 SYDVKM. The germline V and J ends were trimmed by 8 bases and 6 bases, with 11 bases remaining between them. The CDR3 length is 11 residues. This CDR3 is CASRHIREQYF. For the CDR3, the DNA is TGTGCCAGCCGGCATATTCGCGAGCAGTACTTC.

This sequence joins TRBV7-9 and TRBJ2-3; 11 bases are a match to TRBD2. Germline-derived CDR1 and CDR2 are SEHNR and FQNEAQ (reference sequence). The junction had 6 bases not matched to a gene; V was cut back by 5 bases and J by 2 bases. This CDR3 spans 16 amino acids. This chain's CDR3 is CASSPGLAEITDTQYF. CDR3 DNA sequence: TGTGCCAGCAGCCCGGGACTAGCGGAAATCACAGATACGCAGTATTTT.

This clone has a handful of counts. The junction differs from germline at one of its ends, possibly a read error. The J gene is TRBJ2-5, the V gene TRBV20-1; a weak D match, TRBD2 (5 bases). This CDR3 spans 11 amino acids. Germline V gives CDR1 DFQATT, CDR2 SNEGSKA (reference sequence). CDR3 loop: CSARASETQYF. The CDR3 DNA follows: TGCAGTGCAAGAGCTAGCGAGACCCAGTACTTC.

The genes are TRBV30 and TRBJ1-4, with a possible D match to TRBD1 (5 bases). Trimming removed 8 bases at V and 5 bases at J, with 21 bases between. Germline CDR1 reads GTSNPN; CDR2 reads SVGIG (reference sequence). The CDR3 runs to 15 residues. The CDR3 region is CAGAKEGQRNEKLFF. The CDR3, as DNA: TGTGCCGGAGCAAAAGAGGGGCAGAGAAATGAAAAACTGTTTTTT. The whole variable domain, remainder taken from reference TRBV30 and TRBJ1-4, is SQTIHQWPATLVQPVGSPLSLECTVEGTSNPNLYWYRQAAGRGLQLLFYSVGIGQISSEVPQNLSASRPQDRQFILSSKKLLLSDSGFYLCAGAKEGQRNEKLFFGSGTQLSVL.

V usage is TRBV9 and J usage is TRBJ2-3; no clear D. Germline loops: CDR1 SGDLS, CDR2 YYNGEE. V was trimmed by 4 bases and J by 1 base, leaving 4 bases between them. This CDR3 spans 12 amino acids. CDR3 nucleotide sequence: TGTGCCAGCAGCACCCGCACAGATACGCAGTATTTT. Translation: CASSTRTDTQYF.

The rearrangement uses TRBV5-1 and TRBJ2-3; D call uncertain. CDR3 length equals 12 residues. Germline V gene data show CDR1 as SGHRS and CDR2 as YFSETQ. The ends were cut back, 4 bases at V and 0 bases at J, with 3 bases in the middle. The CDR3 bases are TGCGCCAGCAGCCAGAGCACAGATACGCAGTATTTT. Translating it yields CASSQSTDTQYF.